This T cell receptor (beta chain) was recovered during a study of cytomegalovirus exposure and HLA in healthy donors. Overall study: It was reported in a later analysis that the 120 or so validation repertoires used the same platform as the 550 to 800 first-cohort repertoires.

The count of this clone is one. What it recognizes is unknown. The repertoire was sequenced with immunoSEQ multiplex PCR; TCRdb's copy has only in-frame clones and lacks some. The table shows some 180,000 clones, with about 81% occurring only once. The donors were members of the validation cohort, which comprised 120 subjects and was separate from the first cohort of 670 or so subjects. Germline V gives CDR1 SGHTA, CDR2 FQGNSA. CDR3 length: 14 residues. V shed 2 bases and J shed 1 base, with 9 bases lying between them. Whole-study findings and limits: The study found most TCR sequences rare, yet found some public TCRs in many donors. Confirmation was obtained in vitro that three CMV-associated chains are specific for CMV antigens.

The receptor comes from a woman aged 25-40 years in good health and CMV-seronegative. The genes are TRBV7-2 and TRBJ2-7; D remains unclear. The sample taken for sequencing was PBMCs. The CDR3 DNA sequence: TGTGCCAGCAGCTTACACTCAGGATCCTACGAGCAGTACTTC. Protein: CASSLHSGSYEQYF.